The clone carrying this T cell receptor (beta chain) was counted a single time. V was shortened by 0 bases and J by 0 bases, with 12 bases between the two germline ends. This CDR3 is 17 amino acids long. Per the germline V gene, CDR1 is MGHRA and CDR2 is YSYEKL. This specimen comes from a study of blood T cell repertoires in COVID-19. Study as a whole: The United States, Italy and Spain supplied acute and convalescent COVID-19 samples. PBMCs, B-cell-depleted T cells, or T cells were the source of the cDNA or gDNA that made up the material.

In the authors' methods: Reference gene primer amplification gave nucleated cell count estimates. Some clones are missing from TCRdb's copy, which holds only in-frame ones; the method was immunoSEQ multiplex PCR. V, J and clone size were drawn from that table, and D and trimming were deduced from the DNA. The data hold 55,000 to 85,000 clones, with 80% to 90% observed a single time. This receptor was identified in a woman aged 18-29 years with acute or convalescent COVID-19. Material: peripheral blood. The J gene is TRBJ1-3, the V gene TRBV4-1, with D unresolved. The DNA for the CDR3 is TGCGCCAGCAGCCAAGATAGTACCCTATTCTCTGGAAACACCATATATTTT. Its translation is CASSQDSTLFSGNTIYF.